This TCR beta chain derives from a study of blood T cell repertoires in COVID-19. Study-wide background: Donors in the United States, Italy and Spain gave samples during acute or convalescent COVID-19. T cells, B-cell-depleted T cells, or PBMCs supplied cDNA or gDNA.

Original processing methods: Reference gene primers were amplified, and this amplification served to estimate nucleated cell counts. Profiled with immunoSEQ multiplex PCR; TCRdb holds only in-frame clones, not every one. The DNA was the basis for D and trimming; V, J and clone size are from that table. The sample lists around 250,000 clones; 75% to 90% were seen once. This TCR was recovered from a woman between 35 and 50 years old who had recovered from COVID-19. The source material was peripheral blood.

The CDR3 DNA sequence: TGTGCCAGCAGCGTTGGTCGGGGGAGTACCTACGAGCAGTACTTC. Translated: CASSVGRGSTYEQYF. The chain employs TRBV5-4 and TRBJ2-7; possible D gene TRBD2, 6 bases. CDR1 and CDR2 from the germline V gene are SGHNT and YYREEE (reference sequence). Trimming shortened V by 4 bases and J by 2 bases, and 16 bases separated the two germline ends. There are 15 residues in the CDR3.